This is a list of T cell receptor beta chains from one sample in a study of CD8+ T cells in alopecia areata. Data came from immunoSEQ multiplex PCR; TCRdb stores just in-frame clones and leaves some out. The top ten clones hold 3.1% of a sample with some 100,000 clones, around two fifths of them seen once. Specimen: CD4+ T cells sorted from blood. Receptors originate from a human donor with alopecia areata. Both conserved end residues are part of each CDR3. The D gene is left open where the match is weak. Some rows mark clone size as missing; the rest say once, few, many or name a class of expanded clone.

D gene,J gene,clone size,V gene,CDR3 DNA,CDR3 protein
.,TRBJ1-2,once,TRBV5-6,TGTGCCAGCAGCTTGCAGGGGCTCTATGGCTACACCTTC,CASSLQGLYGYTF
.,TRBJ1-4,few,TRBV7-2,TGTGCCAGCAGCCAAGACAAGGCAACTAATGAAAAACTGTTTTTT,CASSQDKATNEKLFF
TRBD1,TRBJ1-5,.,TRBV5-1,TGCGCCAGCAGCCCTAGACAGGGGAGTCAGCCCCAGCATTTT,CASSPRQGSQPQHF
.,TRBJ2-7,few,TRBV5-6,TGTGCCAGCAGCTTTACAGGGCCCTACGAGCAGTACTTC,CASSFTGPYEQYF
.,TRBJ1-3,.,TRBV29-1,TGCAGCGCAGGGACGGGAAACACCATATATTTT,CSAGTGNTIYF
.,TRBJ2-3,.,TRBV29-1,TGCAGCGTCCGACTAGAAGGGTCCACAGATACGCAGTATTTT,CSVRLEGSTDTQYF
.,TRBJ2-5,few,TRBV19,TGTGCCAGTACCCCAACCGGGCCTAGGGAGACCCAGTACTTC,CASTPTGPRETQYF
.,TRBJ1-2,.,TRBV30,TGTGCCTGGAGCCCAGCTAACTATGGCTACACCTTC,CAWSPANYGYTF
TRBD2,TRBJ2-7,.,TRBV12-5,TGTGCTAGTGGTTTGGTACGCCAGGCGGGAGCAGGTACCTACGAGCAGTACTTC,CASGLVRQAGAGTYEQYF
TRBD1,TRBJ1-1,.,TRBV29-1,TGCGGGGGGACAGGCTTCCTGAACACTGAAGCTTTCTTT,CGGTGFLNTEAFF
TRBD2,TRBJ2-5,few,TRBV7-2,TGTGCCAGCAGTTCCGGGACTAGCGAGGAGACCCAGTACTTC,CASSSGTSEETQYF
.,TRBJ2-7,few,TRBV7-9,TGTGCCAGCAGCTTAGAGGACACCTACTACGAGCAGTACTTC,CASSLEDTYYEQYF
.,TRBJ1-5,.,TRBV30,TGTGCCTGGAGTTTAGGAATCGATCAGCCCCAGCATTTT,CAWSLGIDQPQHF
.,TRBJ2-4,.,TRBV2,TGTGCCAGCAGTTGGGGGAACATTCAGTACTTC,CASSWGNIQYF
.,TRBJ1-1,.,TRBV29-1,TGCAGCGTTGCTAGTCAGGAGTGGGGAACTGAAGCTTTCTTT,CSVASQEWGTEAFF
.,TRBJ2-6,few,TRBV5-1,TGCGCCAGCAGCTTTAACTCTGGGGCCAACGTCCTGACTTTC,CASSFNSGANVLTF
TRBD1,TRBJ2-6,.,TRBV4-3,TGCGCCAGCAATCCGGGACAGTTCTCTGGGGCCAACGTCCTGACTTTC,CASNPGQFSGANVLTF
TRBD1,TRBJ2-3,few,TRBV29-1,TGCAGCGAAGCCGGGACAGGGGGTTTAGGCACAGATACGCAGTATTTT,CSEAGTGGLGTDTQYF
.,TRBJ1-1,.,TRBV29-1,TGCAGCGTAGTGGCGGAGAACACTGAAGCTTTCTTT,CSVVAENTEAFF
.,TRBJ1-5,.,TRBV30,TGTGCCTGGAGTGTACTGGGCCAGCCCCAGCATTTT,CAWSVLGQPQHF
.,TRBJ1-1,.,TRBV29-1,TGCAGCTCGGCGACCCCGGCGGTGACTGAAGCTTTCTTT,CSSATPAVTEAFF
.,TRBJ2-5,few,TRBV5-1,TGCGCCAGCAGCCGGGACGGATTGGGGCAAGAGACCCAGTACTTC,CASSRDGLGQETQYF